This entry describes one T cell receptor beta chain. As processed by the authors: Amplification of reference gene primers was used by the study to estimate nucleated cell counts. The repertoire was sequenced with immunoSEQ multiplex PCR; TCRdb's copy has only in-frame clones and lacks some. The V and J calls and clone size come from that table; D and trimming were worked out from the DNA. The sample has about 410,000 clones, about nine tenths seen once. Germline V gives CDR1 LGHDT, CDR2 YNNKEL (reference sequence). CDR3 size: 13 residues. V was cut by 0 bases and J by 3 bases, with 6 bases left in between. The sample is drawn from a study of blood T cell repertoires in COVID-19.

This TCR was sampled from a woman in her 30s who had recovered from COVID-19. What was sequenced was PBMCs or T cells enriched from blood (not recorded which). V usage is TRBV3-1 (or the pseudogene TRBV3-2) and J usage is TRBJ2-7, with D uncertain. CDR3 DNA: TGTGCCAGCAGCCAAGACCCCCGCTACGAGCAGTACTTC. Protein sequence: CASSQDPRYEQYF.